The 3 T cell receptor beta chains in this list originate from one sample, sequenced in a study of cytomegalovirus exposure and HLA in healthy donors. PCR amplification relied on 60 Vbeta primers (plus 13 Jbeta primers). Some clones are missing from TCRdb's copy, which holds only in-frame ones; the method was immunoSEQ multiplex PCR. The sample lists 55,000 to 70,000 clones; approximately 80% were seen once. What was sequenced was PBMCs. These receptors were taken from a man younger than 35 in good health and CMV-seropositive.

This chain connects TRBV6-5 to TRBJ1-3; 8 nucleotides align to TRBD1. CDR1 is MNHEY and CDR2 is SVGAGI in the germline V gene. Trimming took 7 bases from V and 4 from J; bases not matched to a gene: 6. The CDR3 runs to 14 residues. The CDR3, as DNA: TGTGCCAGCACCCGACAGGGGTTGGGAAACACCATATATTTT. This translates into CASTRQGLGNTIYF.

The chain carries TRBV27 and TRBJ2-7, with a possible D match to TRBD1 (5 bases). Trimming cost V 8 bases and J 4 bases, with 15 bases left between them. There are 13 residues in the CDR3. Germline loops: CDR1 MNHEY, CDR2 SMNVEV (reference sequence). In DNA, the CDR3 is TGTGCCAGCTCAGGGTTTGGGAATTACGAGCAGTACTTC. It specifies CASSGFGNYEQYF.

V and J are TRBV9 and TRBJ2-1; 8 bases map to TRBD2. The germline V gene encodes CDR1 SGDLS and CDR2 YYNGEE. Trimming removed 4 bases from V and 6 bases from J; junction bases left unmatched: 9. This CDR3 spans 15 amino acids. The chain's CDR3 is CASSLGGTSPNEQFF. CDR3 bases: TGTGCCAGCAGCCTCGGGGGGACTAGTCCCAATGAGCAGTTCTTC. The full variable domain, its missing parts supplied by reference TRBV9 and TRBJ2-1, is DSGVTQTPKHLITATGQRVTLRCSPRSGDLSVYWYQQSLDQGLQFLIQYYNGEERAKGNILERFSAQQFPDLHSELNLSSLELGDSALYFCASSLGGTSPNEQFFGPGTRLTVL.